There are many counts of the clone carrying this TCR beta chain. The antigen is undetermined. Genomic DNA, the template, was used for profiling of the TCR beta VDJ and CDR3. TCRdb itself ran the reads through MiXCR, one entry per CDR3 protein. The repertoire has some 200,000 distinct CDR3 sequences, roughly 50% of them found once; the top ten carry around 1.8%. The patients chosen for sequencing had shown expansion of CD8+CD57+ cells (detected by flow cytometry). Prior therapy had not been administered to any patient at the time of blood sampling. These data are taken from a study of CD8+CD57+ T cells in acquired aplastic anemia. This CDR3 comprises 16 residues. The V end lost 8 bases, the J end lost 4 bases, and 23 bases lay between the germline ends. Germline V CDR1 and CDR2: MNHEY, SVGAGI. Study findings and constraints: Patients did not significantly differ from controls in CD8+ Simpson's diversity.

The source of this sequence is a human donor with aplastic anemia. The V call is TRBV6-5, the J call TRBJ1-1; the D is unclear. The sample was sorted CD4+, CD8+, or CD8+CD57+ T cells (not recorded which) from PBMCs. CDR3 nucleotides: TGTGCCAGCCAGACATTGGCCGCAACGGGGAGCACTGAAGCTTTCTTT. Protein: CASQTLAATGSTEAFF.